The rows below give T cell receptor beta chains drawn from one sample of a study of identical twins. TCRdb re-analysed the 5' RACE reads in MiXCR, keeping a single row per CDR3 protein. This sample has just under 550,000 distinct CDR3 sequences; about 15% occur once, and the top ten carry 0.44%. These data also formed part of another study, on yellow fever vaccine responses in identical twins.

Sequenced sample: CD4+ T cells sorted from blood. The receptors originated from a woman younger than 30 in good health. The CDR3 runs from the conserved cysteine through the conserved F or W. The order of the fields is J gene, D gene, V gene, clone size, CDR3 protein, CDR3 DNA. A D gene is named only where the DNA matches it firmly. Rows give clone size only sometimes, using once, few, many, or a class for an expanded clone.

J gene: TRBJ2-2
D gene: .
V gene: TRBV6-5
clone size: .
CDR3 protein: CASSYLGQISGELFF
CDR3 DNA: TGTGCCAGCAGTTACCTAGGACAGATTTCCGGGGAGCTGTTTTTT

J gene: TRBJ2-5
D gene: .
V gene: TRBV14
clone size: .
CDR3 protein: CASSETVNPQETQYF
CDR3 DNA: TGTGCCAGCAGCGAGACAGTAAATCCTCAAGAGACCCAGTACTTC

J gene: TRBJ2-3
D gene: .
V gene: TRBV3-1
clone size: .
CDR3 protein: CASSQGTQPHTDTQYF
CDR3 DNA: TGTGCCAGCAGCCAAGGGACCCAGCCCCACACAGATACGCAGTATTTT

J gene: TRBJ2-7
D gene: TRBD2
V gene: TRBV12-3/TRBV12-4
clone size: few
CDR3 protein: CASRGLADLSYEQYF
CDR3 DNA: TGTGCCAGCAGAGGACTAGCGGACCTCTCCTACGAGCAGTACTTC

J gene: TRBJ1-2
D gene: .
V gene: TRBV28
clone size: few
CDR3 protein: CASSWGARYGYTF
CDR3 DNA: TGTGCCAGCAGTTGGGGGGCGCGATATGGCTACACCTTC

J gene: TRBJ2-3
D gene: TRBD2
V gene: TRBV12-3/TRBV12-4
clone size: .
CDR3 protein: CASSPKRGGVTDTQYF
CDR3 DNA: TGTGCCAGCAGTCCAAAGCGGGGGGGCGTTACAGATACGCAGTATTTT

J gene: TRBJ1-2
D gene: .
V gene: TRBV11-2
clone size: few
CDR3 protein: CASSPNRAGGYTF
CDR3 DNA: TGTGCCAGCAGCCCCAACAGGGCGGGTGGCTACACCTTC

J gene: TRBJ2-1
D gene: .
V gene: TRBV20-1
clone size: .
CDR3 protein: CSARPGSAEQFF
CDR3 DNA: TGCAGTGCTAGGCCAGGGTCGGCTGAGCAGTTCTTC

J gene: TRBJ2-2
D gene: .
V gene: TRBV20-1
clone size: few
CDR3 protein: CSASRVPGELFF
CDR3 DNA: TGCAGTGCTAGTCGTGTTCCCGGGGAGCTGTTTTTT

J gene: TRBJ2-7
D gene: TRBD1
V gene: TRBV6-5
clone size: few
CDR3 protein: CASSYENRGRLYF
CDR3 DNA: TGTGCCAGCAGTTACGAGAACAGGGGGCGCCTGTACTTC

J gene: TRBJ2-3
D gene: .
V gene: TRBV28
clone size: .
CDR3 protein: CASSLWGSSITDTQYF
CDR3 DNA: TGTGCCAGCAGTTTATGGGGATCATCCATCACAGATACGCAGTATTTT

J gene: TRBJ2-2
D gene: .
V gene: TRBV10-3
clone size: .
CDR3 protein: CAIRAVTGELFF
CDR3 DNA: TGTGCCATCAGAGCGGTTACCGGGGAGCTGTTTTTT

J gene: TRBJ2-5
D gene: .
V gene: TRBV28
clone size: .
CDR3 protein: CASSKPGRPLGAQYF
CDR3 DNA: TGTGCCAGCAGTAAACCCGGACGGCCTTTAGGGGCCCAGTACTTC

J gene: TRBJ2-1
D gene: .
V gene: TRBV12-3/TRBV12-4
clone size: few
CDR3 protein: CASSLSGLGYNEQFF
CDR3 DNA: TGTGCCAGCAGTTTAAGCGGCCTGGGCTACAATGAGCAGTTCTTC

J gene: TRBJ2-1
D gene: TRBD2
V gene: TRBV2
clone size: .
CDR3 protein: CASSRTSGINYEQFF
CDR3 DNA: TGTGCCAGCAGTCGGACTAGCGGGATAAACTATGAGCAGTTCTTC

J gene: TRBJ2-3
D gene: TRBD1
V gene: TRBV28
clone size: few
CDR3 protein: CASPRDRGSTDTQYF
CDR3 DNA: TGTGCCAGCCCCCGGGACAGGGGAAGCACAGATACGCAGTATTTT

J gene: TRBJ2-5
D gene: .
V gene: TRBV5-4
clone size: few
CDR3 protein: CASSLVESQETQYF
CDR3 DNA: TGTGCCAGCAGCTTGGTTGAGTCCCAAGAGACCCAGTACTTC

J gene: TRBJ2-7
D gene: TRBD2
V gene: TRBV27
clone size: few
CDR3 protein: CASRAQGLAGSPYEQYF
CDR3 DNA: TGTGCCAGCAGAGCCCAGGGACTAGCGGGATCCCCCTACGAGCAGTACTTC

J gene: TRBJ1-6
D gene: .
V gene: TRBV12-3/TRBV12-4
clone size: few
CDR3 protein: CASSLGRENSPLHF
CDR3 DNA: TGTGCCAGCAGTTTAGGGAGGGAGAATTCACCCCTCCACTTT

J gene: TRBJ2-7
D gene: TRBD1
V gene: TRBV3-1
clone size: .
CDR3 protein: CASSHGGQGLYEQYF
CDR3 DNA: TGTGCCAGCAGCCATGGGGGACAGGGGCTCTACGAGCAGTACTTC

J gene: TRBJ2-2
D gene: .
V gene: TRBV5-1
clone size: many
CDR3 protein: CASSLAANTGELFF
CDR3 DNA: TGCGCCAGCAGCTTGGCTGCGAACACCGGGGAGCTGTTTTTT

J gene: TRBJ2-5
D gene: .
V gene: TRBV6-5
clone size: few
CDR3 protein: CASSYVPGEETQYF
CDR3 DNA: TGTGCCAGCAGTTACGTTCCGGGGGAAGAGACCCAGTACTTC

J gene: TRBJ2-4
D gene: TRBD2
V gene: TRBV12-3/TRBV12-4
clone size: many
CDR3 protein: CASSWGAGWETKNIQYF
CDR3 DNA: TGTGCCAGCAGTTGGGGAGCGGGATGGGAGACCAAAAACATTCAGTACTTC

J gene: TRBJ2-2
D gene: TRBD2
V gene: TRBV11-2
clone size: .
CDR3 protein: CASSLVAASGRAGTGELFF
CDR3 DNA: TGTGCCAGCAGCTTAGTGGCGGCTAGCGGGAGGGCGGGCACCGGGGAGCTGTTTTTT

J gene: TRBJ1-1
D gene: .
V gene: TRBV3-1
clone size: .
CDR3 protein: CASGQGLGNTEAFF
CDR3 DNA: TGTGCCAGCGGTCAGGGTTTGGGGAACACTGAAGCTTTCTTT

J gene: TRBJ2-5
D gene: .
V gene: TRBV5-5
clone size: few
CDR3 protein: CASSPFAIETQYF
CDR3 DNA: TGTGCCAGCAGCCCATTCGCGATAGAGACCCAGTACTTC

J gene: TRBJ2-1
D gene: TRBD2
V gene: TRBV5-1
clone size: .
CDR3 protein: CASSSQGLAGDNEQFF
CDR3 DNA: TGCGCCAGCAGCAGCCAGGGACTAGCGGGAGACAATGAGCAGTTCTTC

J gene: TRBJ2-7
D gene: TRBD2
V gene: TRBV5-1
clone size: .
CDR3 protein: CASSGGTSGAYEQYF
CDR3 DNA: TGCGCCAGCAGCGGGGGGACTAGCGGCGCCTACGAGCAGTACTTC

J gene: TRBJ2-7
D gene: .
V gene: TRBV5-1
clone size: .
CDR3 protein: CASSFSERSYEQYF
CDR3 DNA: TGCGCCAGCAGCTTTTCAGAGAGAAGCTACGAGCAGTACTTC

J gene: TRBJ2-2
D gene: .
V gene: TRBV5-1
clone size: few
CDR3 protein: CASSRTEKNTGELFF
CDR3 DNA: TGCGCCAGCAGCCGGACAGAGAAGAACACCGGGGAGCTGTTTTTT

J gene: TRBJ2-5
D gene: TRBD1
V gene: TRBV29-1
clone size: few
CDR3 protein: CSVGRTGPQETQYF
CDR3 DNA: TGCAGCGTGGGAAGGACAGGACCCCAAGAGACCCAGTACTTC

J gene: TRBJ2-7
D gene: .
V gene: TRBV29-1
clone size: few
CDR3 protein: CSVTPERAYEQYF
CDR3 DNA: TGCAGCGTTACTCCCGAGAGGGCTTACGAGCAGTACTTC

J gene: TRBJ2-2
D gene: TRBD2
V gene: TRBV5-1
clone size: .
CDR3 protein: CASSPGTTTGELFF
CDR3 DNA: TGCGCCAGCAGCCCCGGGACTACCACCGGGGAGCTGTTTTTT

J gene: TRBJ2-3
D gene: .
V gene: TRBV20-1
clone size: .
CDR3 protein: CSAREGRVTDTQYF
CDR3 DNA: TGCAGTGCTAGAGAGGGCAGGGTCACAGATACGCAGTATTTT

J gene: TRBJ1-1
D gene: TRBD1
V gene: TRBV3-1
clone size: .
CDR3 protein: CASSQQRGRTEAFF
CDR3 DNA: TGTGCCAGCAGCCAACAAAGGGGGCGAACTGAAGCTTTCTTT

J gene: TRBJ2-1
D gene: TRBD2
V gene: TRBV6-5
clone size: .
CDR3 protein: CASSYDRPGLYNEQFF
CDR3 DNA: TGTGCCAGCAGTTACGACCGCCCGGGACTATACAATGAGCAGTTCTTC

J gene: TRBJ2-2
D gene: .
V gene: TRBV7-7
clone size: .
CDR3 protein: CASSSGRVGRELFF
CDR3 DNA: TGTGCCAGCAGCTCGGGTCGTGTCGGCCGGGAGCTGTTTTTT

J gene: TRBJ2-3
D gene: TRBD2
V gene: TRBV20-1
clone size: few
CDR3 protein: CSAMVLAESTDTQYF
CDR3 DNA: TGCAGTGCAATGGTTCTAGCGGAAAGCACAGATACGCAGTATTTT

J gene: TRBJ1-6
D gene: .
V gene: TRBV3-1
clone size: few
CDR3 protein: CASSQDLRTASSYNSPLHF
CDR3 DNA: TGTGCCAGCAGCCAAGATCTGAGGACGGCGAGCTCCTATAATTCACCCCTCCACTTT

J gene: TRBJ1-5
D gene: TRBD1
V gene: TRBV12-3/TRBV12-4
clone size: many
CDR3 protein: CASSLTGGGQPQHF
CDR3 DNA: TGTGCCAGCAGTTTGACAGGGGGCGGTCAGCCCCAGCATTTT

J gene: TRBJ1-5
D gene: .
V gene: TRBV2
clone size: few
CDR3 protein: CASSGGQAANQPQHF
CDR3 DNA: TGTGCCAGCAGCGGTGGGCAGGCGGCCAATCAGCCCCAGCATTTT

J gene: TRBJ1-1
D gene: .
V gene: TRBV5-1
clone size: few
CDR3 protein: CASSLIGSEGTEAFF
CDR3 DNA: TGCGCCAGCAGCTTAATAGGCTCGGAGGGGACTGAAGCTTTCTTT

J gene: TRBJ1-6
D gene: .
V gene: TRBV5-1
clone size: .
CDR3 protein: CASSPAEDSPLHF
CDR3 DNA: TGCGCCAGCAGCCCTGCGGAAGATTCACCCCTCCACTTT

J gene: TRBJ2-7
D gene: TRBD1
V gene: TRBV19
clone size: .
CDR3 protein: CASSIRLGQNIYEQYF
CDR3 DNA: TGTGCCAGTAGTATCCGGTTGGGACAGAACATCTACGAGCAGTACTTC

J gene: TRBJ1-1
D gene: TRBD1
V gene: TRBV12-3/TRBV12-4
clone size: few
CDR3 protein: CASSLRQGITEAFF
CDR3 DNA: TGTGCCAGCAGTCTAAGACAGGGGATCACTGAAGCTTTCTTT

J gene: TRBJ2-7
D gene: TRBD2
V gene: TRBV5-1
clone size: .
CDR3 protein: CASSSGLAGGYEQYF
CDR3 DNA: TGCGCCAGCAGCTCAGGACTAGCGGGAGGCTACGAGCAGTACTTC

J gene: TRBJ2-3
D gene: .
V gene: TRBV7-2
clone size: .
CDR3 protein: CASSTTLGRRQYF
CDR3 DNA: TGTGCCAGCAGCACGACCTTGGGTCGTCGGCAGTATTTT

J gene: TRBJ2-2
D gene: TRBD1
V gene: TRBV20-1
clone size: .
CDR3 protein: CSAPDRVDTGELFF
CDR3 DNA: TGCAGTGCTCCAGACAGGGTGGACACCGGGGAGCTGTTTTTT

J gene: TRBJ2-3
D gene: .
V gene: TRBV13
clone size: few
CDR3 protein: CASSLSRIDTQYF
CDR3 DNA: TGTGCCAGCAGTTTATCCCGTATAGATACGCAGTATTTT